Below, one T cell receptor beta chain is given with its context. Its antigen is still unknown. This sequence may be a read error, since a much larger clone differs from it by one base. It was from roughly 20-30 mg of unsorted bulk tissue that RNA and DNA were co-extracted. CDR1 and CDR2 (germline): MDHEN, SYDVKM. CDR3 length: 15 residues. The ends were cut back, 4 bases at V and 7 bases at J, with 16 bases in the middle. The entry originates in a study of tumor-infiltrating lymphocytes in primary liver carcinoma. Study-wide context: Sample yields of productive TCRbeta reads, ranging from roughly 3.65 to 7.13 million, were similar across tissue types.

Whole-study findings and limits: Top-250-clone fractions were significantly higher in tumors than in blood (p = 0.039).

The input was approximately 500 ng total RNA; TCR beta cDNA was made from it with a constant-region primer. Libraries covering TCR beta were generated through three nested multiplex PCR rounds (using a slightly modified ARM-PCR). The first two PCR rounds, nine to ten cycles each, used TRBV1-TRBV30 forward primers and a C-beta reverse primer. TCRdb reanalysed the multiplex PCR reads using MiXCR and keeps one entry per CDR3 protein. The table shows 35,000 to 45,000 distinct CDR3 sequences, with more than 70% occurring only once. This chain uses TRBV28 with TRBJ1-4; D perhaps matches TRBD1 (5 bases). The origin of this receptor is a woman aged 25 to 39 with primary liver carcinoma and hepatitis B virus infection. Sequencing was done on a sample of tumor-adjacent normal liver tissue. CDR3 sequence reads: CASSSSGWGSEKLFF. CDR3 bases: TGTGCCAGCAGTTCCTCAGGGTGGGGGAGTGAAAAACTGTTTTTT.